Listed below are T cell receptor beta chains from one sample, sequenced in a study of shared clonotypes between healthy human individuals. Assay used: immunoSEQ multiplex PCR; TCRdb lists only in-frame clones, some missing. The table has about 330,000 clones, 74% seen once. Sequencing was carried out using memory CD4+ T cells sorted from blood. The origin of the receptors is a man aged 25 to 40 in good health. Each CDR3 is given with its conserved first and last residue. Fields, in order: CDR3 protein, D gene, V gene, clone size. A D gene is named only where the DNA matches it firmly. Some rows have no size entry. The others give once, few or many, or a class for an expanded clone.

CDR3: CSVLGQSQETQYF
D: TRBD1
V: TRBV29-1
size: -

CDR3: CASSPRAGSYYEQYF
D: -
V: TRBV11-2
size: -

CDR3: CATSSMDPYGYTF
D: -
V: TRBV15
size: -

CDR3: CASVLGTKNIQYF
D: -
V: TRBV6-1
size: few

CDR3: CASREGLANNEQFF
D: -
V: TRBV6-5
size: -

CDR3: CAWSASPGANVLTF
D: -
V: TRBV30
size: -

CDR3: CAITTSGTYNEQFF
D: TRBD2
V: TRBV6-1
size: few

CDR3: CASSEGPGGAAYGYTF
D: TRBD1
V: TRBV6-1
size: once

CDR3: CATSRAAWANEKLFF
D: -
V: TRBV15
size: -

CDR3: CASTRQRQGGGEKLFF
D: TRBD1
V: TRBV7-9
size: -

CDR3: CASSYSSGSRGTQYF
D: TRBD2
V: TRBV6-6
size: -

CDR3: CASSGLSGSQETQYF
D: -
V: TRBV2
size: -

CDR3: CASSLGASGRSDTQYF
D: TRBD2
V: TRBV7-9
size: -

CDR3: CATSPTGGETQYF
D: -
V: TRBV15
size: -

CDR3: CASSLEGTSYEQYF
D: -
V: TRBV5-4
size: -

CDR3: CASSRGSGYEQFF
D: TRBD2
V: TRBV19
size: -

CDR3: CASSLQGDTIYF
D: -
V: TRBV6-6
size: few

CDR3: CASSLDYGSSEQFF
D: -
V: TRBV5-4
size: -

CDR3: CASSQQRGDDEQFF
D: TRBD2
V: TRBV4-1
size: -

CDR3: CASSLAGGAGTASYEQYF
D: -
V: TRBV7-9
size: -

CDR3: CASSIFRGSNQPQHF
D: -
V: TRBV19
size: -

CDR3: CASSLAVLAGQETQYF
D: TRBD2
V: TRBV5-1
size: -

CDR3: CASSVTGYAVEQYF
D: TRBD1
V: TRBV9
size: many

CDR3: CASSLGLGPYEQYF
D: -
V: TRBV5-1
size: -

CDR3: CASSLTGQPSYEQYF
D: TRBD1
V: TRBV11-2
size: many

CDR3: CASSLVGVNEQFF
D: -
V: TRBV5-1
size: -

CDR3: CASSPGRGGEKLFF
D: TRBD1
V: TRBV6-5
size: -

CDR3: CASSSQVLGKETQYF
D: -
V: TRBV5-4
size: -

CDR3: CASSLVLLQGGNQPQHF
D: -
V: TRBV7-8
size: -

CDR3: CAWSGGPPYEQYF
D: -
V: TRBV30
size: -

CDR3: CASSLNVNSDTQYF
D: -
V: TRBV7-3
size: -

CDR3: CTSSQDCPGGKNTEAFF
D: -
V: TRBV1
size: -

CDR3: CASSGATRGHTEAFF
D: TRBD1
V: TRBV5-6
size: -

CDR3: CASSDVSGRATTDTQYF
D: TRBD2
V: TRBV10-1
size: -

CDR3: CASSSIRRGAGELFF
D: -
V: TRBV11-2
size: -

CDR3: CASSRPALGTSSYEQYF
D: -
V: TRBV5-4
size: -